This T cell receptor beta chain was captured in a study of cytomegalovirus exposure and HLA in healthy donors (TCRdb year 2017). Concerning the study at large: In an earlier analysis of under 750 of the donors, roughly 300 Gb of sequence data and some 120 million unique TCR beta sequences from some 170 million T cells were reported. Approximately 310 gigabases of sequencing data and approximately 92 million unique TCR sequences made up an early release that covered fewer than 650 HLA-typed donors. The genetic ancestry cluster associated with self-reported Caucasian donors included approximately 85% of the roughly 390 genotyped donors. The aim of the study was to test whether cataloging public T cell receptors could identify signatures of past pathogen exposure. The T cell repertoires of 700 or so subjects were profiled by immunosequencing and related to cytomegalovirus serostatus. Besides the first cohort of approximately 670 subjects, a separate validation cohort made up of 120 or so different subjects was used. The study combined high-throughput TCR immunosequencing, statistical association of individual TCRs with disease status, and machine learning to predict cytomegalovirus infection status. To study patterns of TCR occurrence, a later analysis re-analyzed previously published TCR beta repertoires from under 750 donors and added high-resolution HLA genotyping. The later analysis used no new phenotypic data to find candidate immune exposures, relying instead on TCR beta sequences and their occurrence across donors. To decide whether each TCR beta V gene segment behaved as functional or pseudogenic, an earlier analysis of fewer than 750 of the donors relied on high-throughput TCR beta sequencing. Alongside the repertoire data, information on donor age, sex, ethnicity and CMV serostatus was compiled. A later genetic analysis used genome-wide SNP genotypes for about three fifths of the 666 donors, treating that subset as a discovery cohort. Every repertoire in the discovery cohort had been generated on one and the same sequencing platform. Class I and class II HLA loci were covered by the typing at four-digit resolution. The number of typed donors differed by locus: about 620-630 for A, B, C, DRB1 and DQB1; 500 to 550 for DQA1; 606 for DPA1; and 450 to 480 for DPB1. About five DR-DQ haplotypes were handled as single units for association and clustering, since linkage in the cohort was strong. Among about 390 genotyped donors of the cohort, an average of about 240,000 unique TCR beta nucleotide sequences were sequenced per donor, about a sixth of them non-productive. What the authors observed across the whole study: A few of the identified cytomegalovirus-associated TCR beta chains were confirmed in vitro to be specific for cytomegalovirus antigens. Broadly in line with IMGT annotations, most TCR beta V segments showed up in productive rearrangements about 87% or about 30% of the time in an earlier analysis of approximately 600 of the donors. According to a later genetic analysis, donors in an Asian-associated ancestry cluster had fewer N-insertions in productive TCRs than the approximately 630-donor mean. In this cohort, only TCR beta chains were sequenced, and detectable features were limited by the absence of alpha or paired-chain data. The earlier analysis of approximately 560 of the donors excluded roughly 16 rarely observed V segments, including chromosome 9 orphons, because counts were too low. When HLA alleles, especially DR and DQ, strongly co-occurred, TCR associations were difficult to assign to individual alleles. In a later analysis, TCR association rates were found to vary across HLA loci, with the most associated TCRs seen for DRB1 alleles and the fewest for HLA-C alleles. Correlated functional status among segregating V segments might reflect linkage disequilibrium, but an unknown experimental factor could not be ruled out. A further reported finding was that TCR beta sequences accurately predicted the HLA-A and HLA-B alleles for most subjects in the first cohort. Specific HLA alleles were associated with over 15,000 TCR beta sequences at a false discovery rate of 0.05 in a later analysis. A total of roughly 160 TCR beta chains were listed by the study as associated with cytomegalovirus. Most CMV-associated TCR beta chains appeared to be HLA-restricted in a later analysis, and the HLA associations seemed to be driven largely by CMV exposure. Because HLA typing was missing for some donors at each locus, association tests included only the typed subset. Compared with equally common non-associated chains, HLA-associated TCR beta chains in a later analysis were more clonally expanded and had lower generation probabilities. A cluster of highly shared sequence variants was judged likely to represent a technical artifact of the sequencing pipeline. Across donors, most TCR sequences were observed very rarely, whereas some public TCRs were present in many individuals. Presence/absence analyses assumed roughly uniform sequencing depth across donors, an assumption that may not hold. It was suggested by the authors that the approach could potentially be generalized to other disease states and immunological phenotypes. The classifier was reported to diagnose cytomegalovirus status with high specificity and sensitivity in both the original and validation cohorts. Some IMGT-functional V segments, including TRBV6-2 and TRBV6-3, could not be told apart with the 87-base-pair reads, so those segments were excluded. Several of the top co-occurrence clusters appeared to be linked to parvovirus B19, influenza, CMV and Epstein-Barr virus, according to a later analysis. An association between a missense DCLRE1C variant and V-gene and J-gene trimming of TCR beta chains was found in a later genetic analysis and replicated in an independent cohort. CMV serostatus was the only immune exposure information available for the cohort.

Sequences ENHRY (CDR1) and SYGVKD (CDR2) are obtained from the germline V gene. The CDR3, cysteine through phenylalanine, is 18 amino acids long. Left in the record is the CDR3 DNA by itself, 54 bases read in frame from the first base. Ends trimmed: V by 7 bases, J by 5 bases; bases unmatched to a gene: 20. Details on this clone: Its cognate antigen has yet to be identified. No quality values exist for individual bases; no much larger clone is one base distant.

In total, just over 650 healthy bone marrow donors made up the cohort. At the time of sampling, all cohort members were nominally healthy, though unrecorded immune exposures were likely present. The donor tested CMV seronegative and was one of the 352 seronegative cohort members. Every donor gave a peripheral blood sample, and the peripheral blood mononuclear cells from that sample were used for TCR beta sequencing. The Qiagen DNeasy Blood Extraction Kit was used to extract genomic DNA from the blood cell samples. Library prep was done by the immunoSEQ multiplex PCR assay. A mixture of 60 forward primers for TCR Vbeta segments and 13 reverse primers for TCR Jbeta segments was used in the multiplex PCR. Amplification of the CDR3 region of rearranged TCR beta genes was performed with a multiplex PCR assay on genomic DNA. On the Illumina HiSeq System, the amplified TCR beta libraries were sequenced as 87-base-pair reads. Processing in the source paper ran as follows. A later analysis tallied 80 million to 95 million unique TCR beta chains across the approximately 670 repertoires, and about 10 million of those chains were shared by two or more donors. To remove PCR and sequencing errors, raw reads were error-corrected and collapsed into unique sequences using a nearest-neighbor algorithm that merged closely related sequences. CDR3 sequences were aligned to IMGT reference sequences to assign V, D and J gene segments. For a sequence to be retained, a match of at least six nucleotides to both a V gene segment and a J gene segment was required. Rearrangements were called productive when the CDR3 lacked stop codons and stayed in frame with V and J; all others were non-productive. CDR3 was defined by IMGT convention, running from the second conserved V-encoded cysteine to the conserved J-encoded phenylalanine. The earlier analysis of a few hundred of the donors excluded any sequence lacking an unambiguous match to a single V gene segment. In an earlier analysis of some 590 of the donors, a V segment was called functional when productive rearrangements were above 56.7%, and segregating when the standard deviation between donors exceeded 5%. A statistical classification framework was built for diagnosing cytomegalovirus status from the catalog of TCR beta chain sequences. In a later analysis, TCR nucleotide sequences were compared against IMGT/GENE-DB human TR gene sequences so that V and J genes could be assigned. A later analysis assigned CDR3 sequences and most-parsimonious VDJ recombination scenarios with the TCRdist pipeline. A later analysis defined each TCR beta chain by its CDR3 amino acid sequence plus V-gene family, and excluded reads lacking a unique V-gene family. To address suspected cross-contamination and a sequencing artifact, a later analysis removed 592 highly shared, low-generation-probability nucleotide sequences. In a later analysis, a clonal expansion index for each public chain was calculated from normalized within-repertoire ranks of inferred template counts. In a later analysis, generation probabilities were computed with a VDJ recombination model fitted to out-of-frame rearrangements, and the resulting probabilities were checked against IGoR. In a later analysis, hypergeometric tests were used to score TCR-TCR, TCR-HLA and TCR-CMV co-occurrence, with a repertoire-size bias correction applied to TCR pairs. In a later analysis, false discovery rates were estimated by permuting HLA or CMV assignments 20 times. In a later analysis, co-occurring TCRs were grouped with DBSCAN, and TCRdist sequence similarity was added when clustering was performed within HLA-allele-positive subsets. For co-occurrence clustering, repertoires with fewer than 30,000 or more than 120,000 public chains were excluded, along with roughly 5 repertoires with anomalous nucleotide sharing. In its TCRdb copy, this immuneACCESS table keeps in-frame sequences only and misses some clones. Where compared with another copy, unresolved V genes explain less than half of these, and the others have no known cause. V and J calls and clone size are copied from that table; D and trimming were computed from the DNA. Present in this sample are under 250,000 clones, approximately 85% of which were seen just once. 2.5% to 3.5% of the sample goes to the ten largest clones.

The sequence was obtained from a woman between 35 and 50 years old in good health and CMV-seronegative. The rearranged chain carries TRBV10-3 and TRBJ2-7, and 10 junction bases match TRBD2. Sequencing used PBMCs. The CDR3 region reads CAITRSQGLLAGRDEQYF. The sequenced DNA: TGTGCCATCACCCGCTCGCAGGGTTTACTAGCGGGAAGGGACGAGCAGTACTTC.